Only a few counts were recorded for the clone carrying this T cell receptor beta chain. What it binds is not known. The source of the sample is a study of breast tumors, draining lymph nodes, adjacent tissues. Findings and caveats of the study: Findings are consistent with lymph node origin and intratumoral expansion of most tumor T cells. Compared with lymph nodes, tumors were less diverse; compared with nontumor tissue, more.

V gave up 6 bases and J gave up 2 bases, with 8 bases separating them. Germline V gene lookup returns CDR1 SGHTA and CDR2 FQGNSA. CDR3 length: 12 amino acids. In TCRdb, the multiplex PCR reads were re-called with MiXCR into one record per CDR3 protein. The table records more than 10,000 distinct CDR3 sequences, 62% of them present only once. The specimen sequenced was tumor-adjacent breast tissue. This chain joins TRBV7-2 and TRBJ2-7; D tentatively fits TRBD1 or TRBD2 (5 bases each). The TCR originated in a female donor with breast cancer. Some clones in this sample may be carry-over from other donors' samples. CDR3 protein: CASRLGPYEQYF. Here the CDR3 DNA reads TGTGCCAGCAGGTTGGGACCCTACGAGCAGTACTTC.